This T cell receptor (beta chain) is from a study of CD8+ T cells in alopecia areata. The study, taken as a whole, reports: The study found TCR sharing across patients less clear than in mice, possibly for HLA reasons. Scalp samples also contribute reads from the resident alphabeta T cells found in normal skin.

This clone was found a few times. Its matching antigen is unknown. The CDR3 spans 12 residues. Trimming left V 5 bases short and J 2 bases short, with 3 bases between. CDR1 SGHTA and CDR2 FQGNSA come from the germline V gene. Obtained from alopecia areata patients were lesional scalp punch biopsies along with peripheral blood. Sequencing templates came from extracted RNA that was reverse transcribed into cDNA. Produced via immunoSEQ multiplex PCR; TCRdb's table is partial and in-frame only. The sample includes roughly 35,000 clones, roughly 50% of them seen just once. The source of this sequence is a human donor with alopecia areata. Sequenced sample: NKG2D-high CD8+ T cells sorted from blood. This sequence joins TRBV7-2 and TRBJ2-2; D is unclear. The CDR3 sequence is CASSPNTGELFF. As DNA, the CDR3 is TGTGCCAGCAGCCCTAACACCGGGGAGCTGTTTTTT.